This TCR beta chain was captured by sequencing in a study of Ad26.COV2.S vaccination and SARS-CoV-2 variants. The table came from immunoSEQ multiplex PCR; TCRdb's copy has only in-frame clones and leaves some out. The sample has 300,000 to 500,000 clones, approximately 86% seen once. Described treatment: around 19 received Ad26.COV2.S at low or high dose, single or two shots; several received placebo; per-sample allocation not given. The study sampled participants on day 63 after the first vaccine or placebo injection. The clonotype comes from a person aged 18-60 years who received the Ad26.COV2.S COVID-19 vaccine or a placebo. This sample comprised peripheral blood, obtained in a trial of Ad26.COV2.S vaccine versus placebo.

CDR3 coding DNA: TGTGCCAGCAGCTTTTACAGGGATGTTAAGGCTTTCTTT. Translated, it gives CASSFYRDVKAFF. The V gene is TRBV5-4, the J gene TRBJ1-1, with D perhaps matching TRBD1 (6 bases). The CDR3 is 13 amino acids. Trimming stripped 2 bases from V and 11 bases from J, with 16 bases between. Germline CDR1 reads SGHNT; CDR2 reads YYREEE (reference sequence). Full variable domain (remainder filled in from reference TRBV5-4 and TRBJ1-1): ETGVTQSPTHLIKTRGQQVTLRCSSQSGHNTVSWYQQALGQGPQFIFQYYREEENGRGNFPPRFSGLQFPNYSSELNVNALELDDSALYLCASSFYRDVKAFFGQGTRLTVV.